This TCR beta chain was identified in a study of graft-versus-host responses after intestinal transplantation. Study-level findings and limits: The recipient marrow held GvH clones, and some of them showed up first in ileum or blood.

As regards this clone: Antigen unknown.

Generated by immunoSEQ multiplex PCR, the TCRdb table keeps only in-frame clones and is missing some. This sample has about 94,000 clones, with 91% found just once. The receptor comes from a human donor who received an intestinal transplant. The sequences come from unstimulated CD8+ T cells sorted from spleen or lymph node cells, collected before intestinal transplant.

This CDR3 reads CASSETRTAWGYEQYF. CDR3 DNA sequence: TGTGCCAGCAGTGAAACCCGGACTGCTTGGGGTTACGAGCAGTACTTC. This chain connects TRBV2 to TRBJ2-7, with a possible D match to TRBD2 (5 bases). The germline V gene has CDR1 SNHLY and CDR2 FYNNEI. The CDR3 consists of 16 residues. The V end lost 2 bases, the J end lost 4 bases, and 18 bases lay between the germline ends.